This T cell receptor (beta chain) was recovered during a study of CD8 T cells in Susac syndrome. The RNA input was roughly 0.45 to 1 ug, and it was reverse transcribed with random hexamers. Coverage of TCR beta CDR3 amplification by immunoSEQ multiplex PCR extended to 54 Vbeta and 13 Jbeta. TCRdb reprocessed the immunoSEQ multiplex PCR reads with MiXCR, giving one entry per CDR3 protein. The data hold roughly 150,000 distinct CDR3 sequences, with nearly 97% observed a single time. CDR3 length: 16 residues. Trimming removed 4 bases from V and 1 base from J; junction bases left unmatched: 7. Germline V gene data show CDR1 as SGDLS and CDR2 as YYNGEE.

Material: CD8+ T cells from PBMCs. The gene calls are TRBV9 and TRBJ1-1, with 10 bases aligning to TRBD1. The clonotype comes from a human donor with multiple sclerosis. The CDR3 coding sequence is TGTGCCAGCAGCCAAGTGGGACAGGGGCCGAACACTGAAGCTTTCTTT. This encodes CASSQVGQGPNTEAFF.